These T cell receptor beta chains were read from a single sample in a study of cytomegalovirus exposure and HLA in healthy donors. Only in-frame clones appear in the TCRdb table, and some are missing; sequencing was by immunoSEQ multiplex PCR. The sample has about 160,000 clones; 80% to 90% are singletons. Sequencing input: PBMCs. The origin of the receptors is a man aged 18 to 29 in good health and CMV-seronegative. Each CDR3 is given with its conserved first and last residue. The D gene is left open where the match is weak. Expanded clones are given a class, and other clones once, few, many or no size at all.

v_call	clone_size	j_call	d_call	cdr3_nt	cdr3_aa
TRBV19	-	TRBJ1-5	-	TGTGCCAGTAGTATTGCGGGACTCCATAGCAATCAGCCCCAGCATTTT	CASSIAGLHSNQPQHF
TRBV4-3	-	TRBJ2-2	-	TGCGCCAGCAGCCAAGATGAGGGAATTCCAAGGGAGCTGTTTTTT	CASSQDEGIPRELFF
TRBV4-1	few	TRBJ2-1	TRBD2	TGCGCCAGCAGCTCTAGCGGAATAATTTCCTACAATGAGCAGTTCTTC	CASSSSGIISYNEQFF
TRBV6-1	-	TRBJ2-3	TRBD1	TGTGCCAGCAGTGGGCCAGGGGGCTCAGATACGCAGTATTTT	CASSGPGGSDTQYF
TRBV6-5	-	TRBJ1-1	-	TGTGCCAGCAGTAGCGCCGGGGGGGAAGCTTTCTTT	CASSSAGGEAFF
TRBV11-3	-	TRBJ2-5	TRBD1	TGTGCCAGCAGCCGGACAGGGGTAGAGACCCAGTACTTC	CASSRTGVETQYF
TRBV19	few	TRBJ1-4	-	TGTGCCAGTAGTATCCAACACAGGAATGAAAAACTGTTTTTT	CASSIQHRNEKLFF
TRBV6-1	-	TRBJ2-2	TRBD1	TGTGCCAGCACCAAGACAGGGGGCACCGGGGAGCTGTTTTTT	CASTKTGGTGELFF
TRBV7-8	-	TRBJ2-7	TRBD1	TGTGCCAGCAGCTTAGGACCGGGACAGGGGTCCGAGCAGTACTTC	CASSLGPGQGSEQYF
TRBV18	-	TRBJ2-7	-	TGTGCCAGCTCAGCGGGGACGTACTACGAGCAGTACTTC	CASSAGTYYEQYF
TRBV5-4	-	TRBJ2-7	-	TGTGCCAGCAGCTTTCGGGGGAAACTATACGAGCAGTACTTC	CASSFRGKLYEQYF
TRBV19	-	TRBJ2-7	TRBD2	TGTGCCAGTAGTCCCTTGGGGCTAGCGGGAGAGACCTACGAGCAGTACTTC	CASSPLGLAGETYEQYF
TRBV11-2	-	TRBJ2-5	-	TGTGCCAGCAGCCCCGGTCTGGAAGAGACCCAGTACTTC	CASSPGLEETQYF
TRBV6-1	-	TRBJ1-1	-	TGTGCGCACGGGGAGGGGGACACTGAAGCTTTCTTT	CAHGEGDTEAFF
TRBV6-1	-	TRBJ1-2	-	TGTGCCAGCAGTGAAGCGATAGGGGGTGGCTACACCTTC	CASSEAIGGGYTF
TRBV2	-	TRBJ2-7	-	TGTGCCAGCAGACAGGAATCCTACGAGCAGTACTTC	CASRQESYEQYF
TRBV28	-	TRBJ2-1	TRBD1	TGTGCCAGCAGTTTACTCCGACAGGGATACAATGAGCAGTTCTTC	CASSLLRQGYNEQFF
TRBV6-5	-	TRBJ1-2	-	TGTGCCAGCAGTCGGGGAACTACCTATGGCTACACCTTC	CASSRGTTYGYTF
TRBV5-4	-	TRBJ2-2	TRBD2	TGTGCCAGCAGCTTGGTTGGGAGGGAATCCGGGGAGCTGTTTTTT	CASSLVGRESGELFF
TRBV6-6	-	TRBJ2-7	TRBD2	TGTGCCAGCACACTAGCGGAAGCCTACGAGCAGTACTTC	CASTLAEAYEQYF
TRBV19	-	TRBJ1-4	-	TGTGCCAGTAGTACCCACTTGGCAACTAATGAAAAACTGTTTTTT	CASSTHLATNEKLFF
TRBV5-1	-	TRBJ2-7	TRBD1	TGCGCCAGCAGCGGAAGAACCCGGGACAGGGGACCCTACGAGCAGTACTTC	CASSGRTRDRGPYEQYF
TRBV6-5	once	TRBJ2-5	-	TGTGCCAGCAGTTTGACGAGGGCCAGAGAGACCCAGTACTTC	CASSLTRARETQYF
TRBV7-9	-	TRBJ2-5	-	TGTTCCAGCAGCTCAACGGACATACAAGAGACCCAGTACTTC	CSSSSTDIQETQYF
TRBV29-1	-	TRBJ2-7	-	TGCAGCGTTAGGGGGGGCGCGAGCTCCTACGAGCAGTACTTC	CSVRGGASSYEQYF
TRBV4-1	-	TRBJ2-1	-	TGCGCCAGCAGCCCCCAGGTGCAGGGACAAGATAGGGTTTACAATGAGCAGTTCTTC	CASSPQVQGQDRVYNEQFF
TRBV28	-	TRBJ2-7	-	TGTGCCAGCAGTGATCCGGGTAAAAGCTCCTACGAGCAGTACTTC	CASSDPGKSSYEQYF